The subject of this entry is one T cell receptor (beta chain). Its binding antigen is unknown. One base away there is no much larger clone; base qualities are not given. The library was prepared using PCR. DNA from cultured CD4+ T cells was subjected to TCR sequencing with the Oncomine TCR Beta short-read assay at the Johns Hopkins FTIC core. The QIAamp micro DNA kit was used to extract genomic DNA from the cultured CD4+ T cells. Oncomine TCR Beta libraries from cultured CD4+ T cells were pooled with unique dual indexes and sequenced on an Illumina iSeq 100. Concerning the study's data processing: Non-productive sequences were removed, and CDR3s that did not start with C, did not end with F or W, or were shorter than 7 amino acids were discarded. Antigen-specific clonotypes were identified using the MANAFEST web application through comparison of peptide-stimulated wells with reference and other culture wells. To be called positive, a clone needed an FDR below 0.05, an odds ratio above 5, and a productive frequency above 0.1% in at least two of three replicate wells. A clonotype was classed as cross-reactive if the clonotype showed significant expansion both in SARS-CoV-2 spike wells and in at least one common cold coronavirus spike condition. Levenshtein distances (stringdist) and unrooted phylogenetic trees (ape) in R version 3.6.1 were used to assess CDR3 homology. TCRdb passed the public sequencing reads through fastp at Q25 and MiXCR, retaining productive beta sequences. Records with the same CDR3 protein are collapsed into one entry carrying the most frequent genes and DNA. Clone size and V and J calls follow TCRdb, not the original study. The sample profile shows about 4,000 distinct CDR3 sequences; 21% of them were found once. Jointly, the top ten make up about a sixth of the sample.

The treatment or condition label for this specimen denotes: 10-day PBMC culture with coronavirus spike peptide pools or control peptides (ViraFEST assay). The study used the ViraFEST assay, which expanded antigen-specific T cells with peptide pools and then identified expanded clonotypes by TCR sequencing. The convalescent patients' positive SARS-CoV-2 PCR tests were from March to December 2020, which was before the Alpha, Beta and Delta variants emerged in the United States. PBMCs were cultured at approximately 2 million per well in IMDM supplemented with approximately 4.7% human AB serum and about 10 IU/ml IL-2, with approximately 9.2 ug/ml peptide pools added. On days 3 and 7, half of the culture medium was replaced with fresh IL-2-containing medium. After approximately 11 days of culture, CD4+ T cells were isolated by negative selection with the EasySep CD4+ T cell isolation kit. Ficoll-Paque Plus gradient centrifugation was used to isolate PBMCs from whole blood, and the isolated PBMCs were then either used fresh or cryopreserved at -140C. In general, triplicate wells were set up for every culture condition.

The data were obtained in a study of vaccination and CD4 T cells after COVID-19 (dated by TCRdb to between 2020 and 2023). At the level of the whole study: Convalescent patients had a positive SARS-CoV-2 result on nasal swab PCR, and of these patients, several had mild disease and one had severe disease. Post-COVID blood samples from convalescent patients were collected a median of roughly 100 days after diagnosis, with a range of 35 to 161 days. The convalescent cohort included six males and four females, with two Hispanic individuals, seven Caucasians, two Asians and one multiracial person. The time from the second vaccine dose to post-vaccine blood sampling had a median of roughly 70 days and ranged from about 12 to 241 days. Overlapping spike peptide pools from SARS-CoV-2 and from the common cold coronaviruses HCoV-NL63, HCoV-OC43 and HCoV-229E were used as culture stimuli. Each participant got two doses of either the Pfizer-BioNTech BNT162b2 vaccine (n=8) or the Moderna mRNA-1273 vaccine (n=2). In 10 COVID-19 convalescent patients and a handful of infection-naive healthy vaccine recipients, researchers compared the spike-specific CD4+ TCR repertoire from before mRNA vaccination with the repertoire from after. Control cultures used a CEFX viral epitope pool as positive control, an HIV-1 Nef peptide pool as negative control, or no peptide. The study at large found these results: The median count of SARS-CoV-2-reactive clonotypes went up from some 23 after infection to 30 to 40 after vaccination, although the change was not significant. Of the vaccine-specific clones in convalescent patients, 304 of 307, or nearly all, reacted only to SARS-CoV-2 spike and did not cross-react with common cold coronaviruses. In convalescent patients, a median roughly 85% of post-vaccine SARS-CoV-2-reactive clones were detected only after vaccination, and vaccine-specific priming was suggested by this finding. The number of convalescent patients in the study was relatively small, and the study did not examine early timepoints following natural infection.

CDR3 length: 16 amino acids, cysteine to phenylalanine. The only DNA kept is the CDR3, 48 bases in frame from the first base. V is trimmed back by 7 bases and J by 1 base, and the junction contains 10 bases that no gene match accounts for. For CDR1 and CDR2, the germline V gene (reference sequence) lists LNHDA and SQIVND. The receptor was isolated from a human donor who had recovered from COVID-19. What was sequenced was CD4+ T cells from blood, cultured in vitro. The chain is assembled from TRBV19 and TRBJ2-7, and TRBD1 aligns with 10 junction nucleotides. The CDR3 here reads CASTSRGTGDSYEQYF. The nucleotides read TGTGCCAGTACCTCTAGGGGGACAGGGGATTCCTACGAGCAGTACTTC.